A selection of T cell receptor beta chains follows, all from one sample in a study of shared clonotypes between healthy human individuals. TCRdb keeps only in-frame clones here, not all; method: immunoSEQ multiplex PCR. In the table there are about 230,000 clones, 65% to 70% of which are singletons. The source material was memory CD4+ T cells sorted from blood. These receptors all come from a man between 25 and 39 years old in good health. Both conserved end residues are trimmed from each CDR3. A D gene is named only where the DNA matches it firmly. Part of the rows lack a size; the others show once, few, many or a class for expanded clones.

>NA|few|TRBV7-9|TRBJ1-2
ASSILEGNGYT
>NA|NA|TRBV27|TRBJ1-1
ASRVKNWGTEAF
>TRBD2|NA|TRBV6-4|TRBJ2-1
ASSPSSGSSEQF
>NA|NA|TRBV29-1|TRBJ1-3
SVREPGNTIY
>TRBD2|NA|TRBV28|TRBJ2-1
ASEGTSGAPYNEQF
>NA|NA|TRBV19|TRBJ2-2
ASSIGGLTGELF
>NA|NA|TRBV28|TRBJ2-5
ASSFGTRTETQY
>TRBD2|NA|TRBV18|TRBJ2-3
ASSPTPTSGSPDTQY
>NA|few|TRBV9|TRBJ2-3
ASSDSPGSGQY
>NA|NA|TRBV7-8|TRBJ2-2
ASSFGPGLGYTGELF
>NA|NA|TRBV19|TRBJ2-6
ASRGFSAGANVLT
>TRBD1|few|TRBV4-1|TRBJ2-3
ASSQERDSYTDTQY
>TRBD2|NA|TRBV11-2|TRBJ2-7
ASSSIAGQDAYEQY
>TRBD1|NA|TRBV10-1|TRBJ2-1
ASSQGVTYNEQF
>NA|NA|TRBV11-3|TRBJ2-5
ASSPLQETQY
>TRBD2|NA|TRBV14|TRBJ2-5
ASSHGLAGDGETQY
>TRBD2|NA|TRBV19|TRBJ2-2
ASSGLGLAGDYGGELF
>TRBD2|few|TRBV11-2|TRBJ2-7
ASRASGPYEQY
>NA|NA|TRBV11-2|TRBJ2-7
ASSLGYGTGYEQY
>NA|NA|TRBV28|TRBJ2-3
ASSLGGSADTQY
>TRBD2|few|TRBV9|TRBJ2-1
ASSVGLAEYNEQF
>NA|NA|TRBV4-2|TRBJ2-7
ASSQEGSTYEQY
>TRBD1|NA|TRBV27|TRBJ2-2
ASSWTGVTGELF
>NA|NA|TRBV7-2|TRBJ1-5
ASSYSSGTLGNQPQH
>NA|many|TRBV29-1|TRBJ2-6
SVHRGGDYGANVLT
>TRBD2|few|TRBV7-3|TRBJ2-3
ASSTGGTSGSPGTQY
>NA|NA|TRBV6-5|TRBJ2-7
ASSYSPSPTYEQY
>NA|few|TRBV5-1|TRBJ2-5
ASSSPRQQETQY
>NA|NA|TRBV29-1|TRBJ2-6
SVELPGAGANVLT
>TRBD2|once|TRBV5-4|TRBJ2-7
ASSVGTSGREQY
>TRBD1|NA|TRBV18|TRBJ1-5
ASSPRQGGDGNQPQH
>TRBD2|NA|TRBV7-2|TRBJ2-3
ASSPTSGRPDTQY
>TRBD1|NA|TRBV2|TRBJ2-5
ASSETGGGVTQY
>NA|NA|TRBV19|TRBJ1-2
ASSTRIPISGYT
>NA|NA|TRBV21-1|TRBJ2-4
ASSNSGPKNIQY
>TRBD2|NA|TRBV7-9|TRBJ2-7
ASRREGSYEQY
>NA|NA|TRBV5-4|TRBJ2-1
ASSLVATSYNEQF
>NA|few|TRBV5-1|TRBJ2-1
ASSYATEFNEQF
>TRBD1|NA|TRBV7-2|TRBJ1-5
ASSLQTGGEPQH
>TRBD2|NA|TRBV9|TRBJ2-1
ASSAYRNSGSYNEQF
>TRBD2|NA|TRBV29-1|TRBJ2-1
SVRTSGSVTYNEQF
>TRBD1|NA|TRBV27|TRBJ1-1
ASSPRQGAVTEAF
>TRBD2|NA|TRBV7-8|TRBJ2-3
ASSIGLAGTDTQY
>NA|NA|TRBV7-8|TRBJ1-2
ASSTQVGGYT
>TRBD2|many|TRBV5-1|TRBJ2-1
ASSLVPRTSGGNEQF
>TRBD2|NA|TRBV7-3|TRBJ2-3
ASSLTGGSEDTQY
>NA|NA|TRBV5-5|TRBJ2-1
ASSLVSSGINEQF
>NA|NA|TRBV4-1|TRBJ2-6
ASSWQSEPQSRANVLT
>TRBD2|NA|TRBV5-1|TRBJ2-3
ASSFTSGRGTDTQY
>TRBD1|many|TRBV29-1|TRBJ2-5
SGETGAQETQY
>TRBD1|NA|TRBV11-2|TRBJ1-2
ASSWQGANYGYT
>TRBD2|NA|TRBV11-3|TRBJ2-2
ASSFTSGRAGELF
>NA|NA|TRBV5-1|TRBJ1-4
ASSFSGADEKLF
>NA|NA|TRBV2|TRBJ2-6
ASTGNPGANVLT